This T cell receptor beta chain was documented in a study of CD8+ T cells in alopecia areata (dated by TCRdb to 2016 to 2019). As for the study more broadly: The treated patients, all with moderate-to-severe alopecia areata, were enrolled in an open-label pilot trial of oral tofacitinib given at 5 to 10 mg twice daily. Patients stayed on tofacitinib for 6 to 18 months and then had 6 months of follow-up off drug so that delayed response and recurrence could be assessed. For the treated patients, the SALT score, which quantifies what percentage of scalp surface area is affected, served as the measure of disease severity. On the human side, TCRbeta sequencing was run on scalp tissue and on sorted CD4+ and CD8+ peripheral blood T cells from healthy controls and from alopecia areata patients with either patchy or totalis/universalis disease. RNA came from the PAXgene miRNA kit for fixed scalp, the miRNeasy kit for PBMCs, and the RNeasy kit for mouse skin. Clonality in the scalp was compared among normal scalp (n=4), patchy alopecia areata scalp (n=8), and alopecia totalis/universalis scalp (n=8). In both human patients and the C3H/HeJ mouse model, the study applied high-throughput TCRbeta sequencing to look at T cell clonal expansion in alopecia areata. Amplification of TCRbeta CDR3 regions was done by immunoSEQ multiplex PCR using 35 Vbeta forward primers and 13 Jbeta reverse primers. Patients on tofacitinib were biopsied at baseline and after 4 and 24 weeks of treatment, and several of the patients also had a later scalp biopsy.

The paper as a whole reports these results and caveats: Because the treated cohort was small and had only one nonresponder, larger studies are needed to examine links between baseline CD8+ expansion and response. Compared with mice, TCR sequences shared between patients were less clear, possibly partly because of HLA diversity across the patient population. Scalp TCR repertoire analysis is complicated because resident alphabeta T cells in normal human skin are also sequenced, whereas mouse skin is dominated by gammadelta T cells. During tofacitinib treatment, many expanded lesional clones stuck around in both scalp and blood, and this persistence may partly explain why relapse happens after treatment is stopped. Scalp clonality and the number of expanded CD8+ clones among the top 100 scalp clones were significantly decreased by tofacitinib. Higher clonality and more expanded CD8+ clones were observed in lesional scalp than in normal scalp, particularly in alopecia totalis/universalis, a finding suggestive of antigenic drive.

This specimen's time point label, interpreted: 20 to 30 weeks on oral tofacitinib. The treatment or condition label here, explained by the study, means: oral pan-JAK inhibitor, 5-10 mg twice daily. Lesional scalp punch biopsies and peripheral blood were obtained from alopecia areata patients. After PBMCs were isolated by density centrifugation and stained for CD3, CD4 and CD8, a FACSAria was used to sort CD4+ and CD8+ T cells. The germline V gene sets CDR1 to SNHLY and CDR2 to FYNNEI. From the cysteine up to the phenylalanine, the CDR3 has a length of 14 residues. Of all the DNA, just the CDR3 is kept, 42 bases in frame from base 1. V and J are truncated by 7 bases and 7 bases respectively, leaving an intervening sequence of 17 bases. This clone appeared a few times. Its recognized antigen is unknown. The record has no base qualities; no much larger clone is one base away. The receptor library was made with the immunoSEQ multiplex PCR assay. For TCR sequencing, RNA was extracted from every sample and reverse transcribed into cDNA to serve as template. SuperScript III was used for first-strand cDNA synthesis, primed with a 2:1 mix of oligo-dT and random hexamers. A synthetic immune receptor repertoire was used to gauge amplification bias, and whatever bias remained was removed computationally. The authors' pipeline ran thus. After raw reads were preprocessed to remove errors, the CDR3 was defined following IMGT conventions as running from the conserved cysteine to phenylalanine. Clonality was calculated as 1 minus Shannon entropy normalized by log2 of the number of productive unique TCRs. CD4 or CD8 identity of scalp clones was inferred by cross-referencing scalp TCRbeta sequences with sorted blood CD4 and CD8 repertoires. This immuneACCESS table, as held by TCRdb, lists in-frame sequences with V and J called but not all clones. Of the missing ones, under half trace to an unresolved V gene in checked studies; the others have no known cause. That table supplies the V and J calls and clone size; D and trimming were determined from the DNA. Present in this sample are roughly 110,000 clones, under 60% of which were seen just once. The ten most abundant clones make up 12% of the sample.

The starting material was CD8+ T cells sorted from blood, obtained at week 24, from a patient treated with tofacitinib. The TCR was taken from a human donor with alopecia areata. The chain employs TRBV2 and TRBJ2-1, with the D call tentatively TRBD1 or TRBD2, each fitting 6 bases. CDR3 region: CASNPTEGVNEQFF. The base sequence is TGTGCCAGCAACCCCACGGAGGGGGTAAATGAGCAGTTCTTC.